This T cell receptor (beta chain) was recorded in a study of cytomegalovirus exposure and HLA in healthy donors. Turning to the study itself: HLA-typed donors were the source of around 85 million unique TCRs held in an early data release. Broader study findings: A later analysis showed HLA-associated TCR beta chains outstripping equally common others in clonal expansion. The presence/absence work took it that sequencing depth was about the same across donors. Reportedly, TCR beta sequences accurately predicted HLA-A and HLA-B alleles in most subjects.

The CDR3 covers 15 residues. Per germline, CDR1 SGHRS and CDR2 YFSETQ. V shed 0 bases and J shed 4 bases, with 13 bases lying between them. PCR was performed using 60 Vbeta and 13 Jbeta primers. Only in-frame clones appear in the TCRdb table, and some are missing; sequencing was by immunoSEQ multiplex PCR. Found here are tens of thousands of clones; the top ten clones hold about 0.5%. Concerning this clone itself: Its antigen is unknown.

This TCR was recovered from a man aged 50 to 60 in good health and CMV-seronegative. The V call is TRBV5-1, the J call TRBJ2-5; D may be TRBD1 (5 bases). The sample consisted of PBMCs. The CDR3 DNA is TGCGCCAGCAGCTTGGACGGACAAATGGGAGAGACCCAGTACTTC. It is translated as CASSLDGQMGETQYF.